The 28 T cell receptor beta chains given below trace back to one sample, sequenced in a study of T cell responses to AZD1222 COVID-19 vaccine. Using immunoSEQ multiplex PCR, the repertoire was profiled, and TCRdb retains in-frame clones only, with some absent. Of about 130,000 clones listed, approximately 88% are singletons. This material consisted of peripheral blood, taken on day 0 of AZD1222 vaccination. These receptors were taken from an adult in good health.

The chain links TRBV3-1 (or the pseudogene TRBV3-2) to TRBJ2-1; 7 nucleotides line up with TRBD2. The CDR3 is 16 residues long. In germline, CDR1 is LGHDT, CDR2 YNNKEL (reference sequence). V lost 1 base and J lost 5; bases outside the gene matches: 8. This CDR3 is CASSQAGRKAHNEQFF. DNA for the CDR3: TGTGCCAGCAGCCAAGCCGGGAGGAAGGCCCACAATGAGCAGTTCTTC.

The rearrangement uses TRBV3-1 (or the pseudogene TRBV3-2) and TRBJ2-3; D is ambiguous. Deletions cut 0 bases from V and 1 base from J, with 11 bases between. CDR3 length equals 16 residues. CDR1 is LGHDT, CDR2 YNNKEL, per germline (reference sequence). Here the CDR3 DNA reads TGTGCCAGCAGCCAAGATCTCGAGCGACGCACAGATACGCAGTATTTT. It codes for CASSQDLERRTDTQYF.

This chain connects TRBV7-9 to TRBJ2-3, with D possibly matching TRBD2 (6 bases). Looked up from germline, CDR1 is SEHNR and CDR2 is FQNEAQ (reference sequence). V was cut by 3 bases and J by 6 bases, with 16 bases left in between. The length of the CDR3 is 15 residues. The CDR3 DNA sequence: TGTGCCAGCAGCTTGGGGGACTTCTCCCCCGATACGCAGTATTTT. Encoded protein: CASSLGDFSPDTQYF.

For the CDR3, the DNA is TGTGCCTGGAAGAGGACTAGCTACAATGAGCAGTTCTTC. This gives the protein CAWKRTSYNEQFF. The chain recombines TRBV30 with TRBJ2-1; 7 positions match TRBD2. Germline CDR1 reads GTSNPN; CDR2 reads SVGIG (reference sequence). Trimming cost V 4 bases and J 3 bases; bases outside gene matches: 3. The CDR3 extends over 13 amino acids.

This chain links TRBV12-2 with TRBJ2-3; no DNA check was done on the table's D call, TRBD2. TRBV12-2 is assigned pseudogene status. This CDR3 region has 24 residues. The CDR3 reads CASRLAEQLRFRLAPLIGTDTQYF. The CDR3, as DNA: TGTGCAAGTCGCTTAGCGGAACAGCTACGCTTCCGACTAGCGCCCCTGATAGGCACAGATACGCAGTATTTT.

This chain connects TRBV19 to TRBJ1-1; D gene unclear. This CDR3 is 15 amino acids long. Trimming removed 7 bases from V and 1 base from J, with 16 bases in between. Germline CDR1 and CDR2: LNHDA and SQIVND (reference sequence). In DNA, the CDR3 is TGTGCCAGTAACACCCAGCTCACGAGGAACACTGAAGCTTTCTTT. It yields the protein CASNTQLTRNTEAFF.

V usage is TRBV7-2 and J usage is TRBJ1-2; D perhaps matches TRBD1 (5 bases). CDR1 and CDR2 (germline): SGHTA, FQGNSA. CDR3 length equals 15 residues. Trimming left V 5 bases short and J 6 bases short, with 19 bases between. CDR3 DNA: TGTGCCAGCAGCCCCCGGAGGGGCAAAGGGGATGGCTACACCTTC. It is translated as CASSPRRGKGDGYTF. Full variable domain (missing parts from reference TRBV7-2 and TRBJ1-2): GAGVSQSPSNKVTEKGKDVELRCDPISGHTALYWYRQSLGQGLEFLIYFQGNSAPDKSGLPSDRFSAERTGGSVSTLTIQRTQQEDSAVYLCASSPRRGKGDGYTFGSGTRLTVV.

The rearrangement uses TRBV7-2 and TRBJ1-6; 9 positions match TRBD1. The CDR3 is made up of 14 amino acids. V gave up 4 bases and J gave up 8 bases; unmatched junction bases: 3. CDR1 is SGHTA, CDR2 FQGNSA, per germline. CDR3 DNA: TGTGCCAGCAGCTCGGACAGGGGATATTCACCCCTCCACTTT. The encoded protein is CASSSDRGYSPLHF.

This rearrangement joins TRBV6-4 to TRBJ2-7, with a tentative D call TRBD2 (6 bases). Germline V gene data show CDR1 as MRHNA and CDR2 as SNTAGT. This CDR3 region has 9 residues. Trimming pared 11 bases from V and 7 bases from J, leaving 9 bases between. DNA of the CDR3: TGTGCCCCGGCGGGGGAGCAGTACTTC. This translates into CAPAGEQYF.

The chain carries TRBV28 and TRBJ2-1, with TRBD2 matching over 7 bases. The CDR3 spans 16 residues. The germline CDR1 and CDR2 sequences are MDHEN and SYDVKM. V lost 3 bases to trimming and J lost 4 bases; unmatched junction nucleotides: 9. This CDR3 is CASSFMAGEAYNEQFF. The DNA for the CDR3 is TGTGCCAGCAGTTTTATGGCGGGAGAGGCGTACAATGAGCAGTTCTTC.

This chain's CDR3 is CAWSRGRDNQPQHF. CDR3 nucleotides: TGTGCCTGGAGTCGCGGACGGGACAATCAGCCCCAGCATTTT. The chain carries TRBV30 and TRBJ1-5; D gene unclear. This CDR3 region has 14 residues. Trimming removed 2 bases from V and 3 bases from J, with 11 bases in between. The germline V gene encodes CDR1 GTSNPN and CDR2 SVGIG (reference sequence).

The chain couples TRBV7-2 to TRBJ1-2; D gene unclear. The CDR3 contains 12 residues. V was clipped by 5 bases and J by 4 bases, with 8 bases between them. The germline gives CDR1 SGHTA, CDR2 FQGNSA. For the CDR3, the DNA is TGTGCCAGCAGCGCGGGCAGCTATGGCTACACCTTC. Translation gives CASSAGSYGYTF.

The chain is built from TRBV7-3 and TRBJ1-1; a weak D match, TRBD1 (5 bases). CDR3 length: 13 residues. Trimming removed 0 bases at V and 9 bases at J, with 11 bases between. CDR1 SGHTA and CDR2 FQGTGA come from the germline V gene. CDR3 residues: CASSLTRTQKAFF. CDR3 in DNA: TGTGCCAGCAGCTTAACGAGGACACAAAAAGCTTTCTTT.

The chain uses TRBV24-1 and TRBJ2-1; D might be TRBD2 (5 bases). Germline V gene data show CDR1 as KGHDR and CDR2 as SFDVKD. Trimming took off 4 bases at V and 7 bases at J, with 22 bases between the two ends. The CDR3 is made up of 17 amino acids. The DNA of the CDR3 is TGTGCCACCAGTGAAGGCAGAGGGAGAGGAAGGACGAATGAGCAGTTCTTC. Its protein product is CATSEGRGRGRTNEQFF.

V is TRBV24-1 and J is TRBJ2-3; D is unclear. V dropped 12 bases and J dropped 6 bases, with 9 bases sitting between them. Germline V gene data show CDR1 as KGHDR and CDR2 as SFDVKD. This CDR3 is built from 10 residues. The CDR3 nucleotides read TGTGCCCCCATGGGGGATACGCAGTATTTT. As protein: CAPMGDTQYF.

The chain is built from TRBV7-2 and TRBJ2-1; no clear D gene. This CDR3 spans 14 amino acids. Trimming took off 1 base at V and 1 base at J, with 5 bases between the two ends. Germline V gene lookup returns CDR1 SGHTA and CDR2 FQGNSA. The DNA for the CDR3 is TGTGCCAGCAGCTTAGACCAGTCCTACAATGAGCAGTTCTTC. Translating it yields CASSLDQSYNEQFF.

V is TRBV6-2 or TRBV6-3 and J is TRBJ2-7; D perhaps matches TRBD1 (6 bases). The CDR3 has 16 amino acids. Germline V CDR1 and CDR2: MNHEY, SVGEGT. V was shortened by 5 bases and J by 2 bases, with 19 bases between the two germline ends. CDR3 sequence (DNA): TGTGCCAGCAGTAAACACCCCCGGGACAAAACCTACGAGCAGTACTTC. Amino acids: CASSKHPRDKTYEQYF.

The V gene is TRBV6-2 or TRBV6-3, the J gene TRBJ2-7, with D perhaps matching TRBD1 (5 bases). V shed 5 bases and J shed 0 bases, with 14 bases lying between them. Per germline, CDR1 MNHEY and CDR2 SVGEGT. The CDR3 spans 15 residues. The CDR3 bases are TGTGCCAGCAGTCTACAGGCTTACGGCTCCTACGAGCAGTACTTC. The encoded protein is CASSLQAYGSYEQYF.

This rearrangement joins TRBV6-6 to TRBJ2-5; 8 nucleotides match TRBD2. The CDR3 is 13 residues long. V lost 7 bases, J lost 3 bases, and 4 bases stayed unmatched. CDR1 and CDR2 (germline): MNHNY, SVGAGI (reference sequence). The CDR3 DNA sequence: TGTGCCAGCATCCGAGCGGGAGAAGAGACCCAGTACTTC. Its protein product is CASIRAGEETQYF.

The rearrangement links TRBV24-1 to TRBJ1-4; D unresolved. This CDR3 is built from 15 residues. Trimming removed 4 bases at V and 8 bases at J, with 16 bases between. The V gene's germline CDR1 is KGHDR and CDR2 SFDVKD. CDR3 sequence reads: CATSDPGAGGEKLFF. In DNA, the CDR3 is TGTGCCACCAGTGACCCTGGCGCAGGTGGGGAAAAACTGTTTTTT.

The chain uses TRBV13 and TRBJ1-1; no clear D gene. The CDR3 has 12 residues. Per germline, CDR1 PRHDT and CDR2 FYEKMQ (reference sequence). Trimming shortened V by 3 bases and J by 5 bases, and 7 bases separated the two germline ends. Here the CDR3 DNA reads TGTGCCAGCAGCTTTCAGAGGACTGAAGCTTTCTTT. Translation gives CASSFQRTEAFF.

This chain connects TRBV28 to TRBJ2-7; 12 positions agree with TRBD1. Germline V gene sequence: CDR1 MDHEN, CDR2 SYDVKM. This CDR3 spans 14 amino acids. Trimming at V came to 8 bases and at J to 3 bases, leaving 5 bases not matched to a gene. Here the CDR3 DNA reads TGTGCCAGCCAGGGGACAGGGGGCCGCTACGAGCAGTACTTC. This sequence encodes CASQGTGGRYEQYF.

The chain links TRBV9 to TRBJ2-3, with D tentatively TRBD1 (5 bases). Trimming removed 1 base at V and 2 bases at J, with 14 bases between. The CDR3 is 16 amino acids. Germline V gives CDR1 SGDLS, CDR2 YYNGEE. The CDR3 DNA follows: TGTGCCAGCAGCGTACGTGGGGCCCAACTCACAGATACGCAGTATTTT. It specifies CASSVRGAQLTDTQYF.

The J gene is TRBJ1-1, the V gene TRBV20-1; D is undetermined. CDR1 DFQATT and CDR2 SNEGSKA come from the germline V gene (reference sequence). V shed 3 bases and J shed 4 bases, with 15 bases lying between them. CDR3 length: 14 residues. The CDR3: CSASPLDPSTEAFF. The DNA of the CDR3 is TGCAGTGCTAGTCCCCTAGACCCCTCCACTGAAGCTTTCTTT.

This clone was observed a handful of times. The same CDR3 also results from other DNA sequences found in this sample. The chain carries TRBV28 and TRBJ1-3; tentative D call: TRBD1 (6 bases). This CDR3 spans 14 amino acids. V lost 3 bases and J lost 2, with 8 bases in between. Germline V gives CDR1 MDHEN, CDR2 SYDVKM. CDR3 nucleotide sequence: TGTGCCAGCAGTTTGTCAGGGGCTGGAAACACCATATATTTT. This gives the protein CASSLSGAGNTIYF. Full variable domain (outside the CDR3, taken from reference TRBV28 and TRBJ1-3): DVKVTQSSRYLVKRTGEKVFLECVQDMDHENMFWYRQDPGLGLRLIYFSYDVKMKEKGDIPEGYSVSREKKERFSLILESASTNQTSMYLCASSLSGAGNTIYFGEGSWLTVV.

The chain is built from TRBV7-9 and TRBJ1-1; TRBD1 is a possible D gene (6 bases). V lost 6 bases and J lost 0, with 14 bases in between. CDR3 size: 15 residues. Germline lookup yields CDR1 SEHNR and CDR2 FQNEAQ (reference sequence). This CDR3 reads CASSFTGGLNTEAFF. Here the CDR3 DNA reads TGTGCCAGCAGTTTTACGGGGGGGCTGAACACTGAAGCTTTCTTT.

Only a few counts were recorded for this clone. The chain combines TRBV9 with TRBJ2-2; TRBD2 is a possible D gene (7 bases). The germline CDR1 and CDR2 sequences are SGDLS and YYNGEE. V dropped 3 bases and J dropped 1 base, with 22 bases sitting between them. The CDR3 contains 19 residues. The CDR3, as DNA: TGTGCCAGCAGCGGTTCCTGGGGGGCGGGGGCCCTGAACACCGGGGAGCTGTTTTTT. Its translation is CASSGSWGAGALNTGELFF.

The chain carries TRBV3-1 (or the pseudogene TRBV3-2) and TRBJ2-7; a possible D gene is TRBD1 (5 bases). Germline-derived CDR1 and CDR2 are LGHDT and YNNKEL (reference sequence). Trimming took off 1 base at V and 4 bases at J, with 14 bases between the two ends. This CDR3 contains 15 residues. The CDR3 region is CASSQAAGLNYEQYF. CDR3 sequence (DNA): TGTGCCAGCAGCCAAGCCGCAGGGTTGAATTACGAGCAGTACTTC.